One and the same sample provided the 12 T cell receptor beta chains below, sequenced in a study of regulatory T cells in long-lasting Graves disease. As for time point: newly diagnosed GD, antithyroid drugs for less than 3 months. PBMC RNA served as the TCR library source. Libraries of TCR beta came from iRepertoire HTBI primers plus Arm-PCR of CDR3 regions. TCRdb fed the multiplex PCR reads into MiXCR, producing one record per CDR3 protein. Of 350,000 to 450,000 distinct CDR3 sequences listed, about 10% are singletons. Another study also made use of these data, one on T cells in Graves' hyperthyroidism and ophthalmopathy.

The sequenced sample was peripheral blood mononuclear cells (PBMCs), obtained at new diagnosis, from a patient treated with antithyroid drugs. The receptors were sampled from a woman in her late teens or twenties with Graves disease.

The rearrangement uses TRBV27 and TRBJ1-5; D may be TRBD1 (5 bases). This CDR3 has 17 amino acids. Trimming removed 4 bases from V and 0 bases from J, with 16 bases in between. From germline, CDR1 is MNHEY and CDR2 SMNVEV (reference sequence). The CDR3 DNA is TGTGCCAGCAGTTCCCTAGGCGGAGGACATAGCAATCAGCCCCAGCATTTT. Encoded protein: CASSSLGGGHSNQPQHF.

V is TRBV28 and J is TRBJ2-7; D perhaps matches TRBD1 (6 bases). The CDR3 sequence is 14 residues long. Germline lookup yields CDR1 MDHEN and CDR2 SYDVKM. V lost 5 bases, J lost 3 bases, and 14 bases lay in between. Here the CDR3 DNA reads TGTGCCAGCAGTCTACAGGGAAAAGTCTACGAGCAGTACTTC. This codes for CASSLQGKVYEQYF. Supplemented by reference TRBV28 and TRBJ2-7, the full variable domain reads DVKVTQSSRYLVKRTGEKVFLECVQDMDHENMFWYRQDPGLGLRLIYFSYDVKMKEKGDIPEGYSVSREKKERFSLILESASTNQTSMYLCASSLQGKVYEQYFGPGTRLTVT.

This clonotype has at least ten counts. This chain uses TRBV20-1 with TRBJ1-1; D may be TRBD1 (6 bases). CDR3 length: 13 amino acids. CDR1 is DFQATT, CDR2 SNEGSKA, per germline (reference sequence). Trimming cost V 5 bases and J 11 bases, with 21 bases left between them. In nucleotides, the CDR3 is TGCAGTGCTCCTCGAGGACAGAGCCAAGTGGCTTTCTTT. Its translation: CSAPRGQSQVAFF.

The chain employs TRBV30 and TRBJ1-2; 8 positions match TRBD1. The CDR3 has 13 amino acids. The V and J ends lost 5 bases and 7 bases, in that order; junction bases with no gene match: 9. CDR1 is GTSNPN, CDR2 SVGIG, per germline (reference sequence). The DNA of the CDR3 is TGTGCCTGGGGACAGGGATTTAAATCTGGCTACACCTTC. It encodes CAWGQGFKSGYTF.

In its sample, this clonotype was seen once. The V gene is TRBV11-2, the J gene TRBJ1-6; no clear D. V gave up 0 bases and J gave up 9 bases, with 9 bases separating them. This CDR3 comprises 14 residues. CDR1 and CDR2 from the germline V gene are SGHAT and FQNNGV. CDR3 residues: CASSLDRTVSPLHF. The CDR3, as DNA: TGTGCCAGCAGCTTAGATCGCACAGTTTCACCCCTCCACTTT.

This clonotype came up many times. The J gene is TRBJ2-5, the V gene TRBV28; 8 nucleotides agree with TRBD2. Unmatched junction bases numbered 8, after V lost 1 base and J lost 4 bases. Germline V gives CDR1 MDHEN, CDR2 SYDVKM. The CDR3 has 16 amino acids. The CDR3 spells CASSLYHGRAGETQYF. For the CDR3, the DNA is TGTGCCAGCAGTTTATACCACGGGAGGGCCGGAGAGACCCAGTACTTC.

The chain employs TRBV6-1 and TRBJ1-2, with 10 bases matching TRBD1. V trimming: 9 bases; J trimming: 0 bases; junction bases outside the gene matches: 13. CDR1 is MNHNS and CDR2 is SASEGT in the germline V gene. CDR3 length equals 17 residues. The chain's CDR3 is CASSPRGQGTSNYGYTF. The CDR3 DNA follows: TGTGCCAGTAGCCCCCGGGGACAGGGGACTTCTAACTATGGCTACACCTTC.

This clonotype appeared a few times. A read error may be the cause here, since a much bigger clone is one base away. V is TRBV27 and J is TRBJ2-1; D ambiguous. V was clipped by 5 bases and J by 7 bases, with 18 bases between them. Germline V gene lookup returns CDR1 MNHEY and CDR2 SMNVEV (reference sequence). CDR3 length: 15 amino acids. CDR3 DNA sequence: TGTGCCAGCAGTCTCGTCGGAGATCTGTGGAATGAGCAGTTCTTC. This sequence encodes CASSLVGDLWNEQFF.

The chain carries TRBV19 and TRBJ2-4, with 11 bases identical to TRBD1. Germline V gene lookup returns CDR1 LNHDA and CDR2 SQIVND (reference sequence). There are 15 residues in the CDR3. Unmatched junction bases numbered 7, after V lost 3 bases and J lost 9 bases. CDR3 sequence (DNA): TGTGCCAGTAGTATTGCGTGGACAGGGGGCACCATTCAGTACTTC. Its protein product is CASSIAWTGGTIQYF.

This clonotype was observed at least ten times. The chain carries TRBV20-1 and TRBJ2-1; D is uncertain. This CDR3 region has 13 residues. Germline CDR1 is DFQATT and CDR2 is SNEGSKA (reference sequence). Trimming shortened V by 0 bases and J by 4 bases, and 7 bases separated the two germline ends. In DNA form, the CDR3 reads TGCAGTGCTAGAGATTTCTTATACAATGAGCAGTTCTTC. Translation: CSARDFLYNEQFF.

This clonotype was found many times. An end of the junction differs from the germline gene, which may be a read error. The gene calls are TRBV5-1 and TRBJ1-1; D unclear. The CDR3 runs 14 residues. Looked up from germline, CDR1 is SGHRS and CDR2 is YFSETQ. DNA of the CDR3: TGTGCCAGCAGTTTATCCGCGGGAGACACTGAAGCTTTCTTT. It is translated as CASSLSAGDTEAFF.

At least ten counts were recorded for this clonotype. J is TRBJ2-2 and V is TRBV6-1; 7 nucleotides line up with TRBD1. CDR3 length: 15 residues. V was pared by 6 bases and J by 4 bases, with 8 bases of the junction left unmatched. Germline loops: CDR1 MNHNS, CDR2 SASEGT. The CDR3 spells CASSPRPGGTGELFF. The CDR3 DNA sequence: TGTGCCAGCAGCCCTCGGCCAGGGGGCACCGGGGAGCTGTTTTTT.